This TCR beta chain was retrieved from a study of blood T cells in healthy people across ages. General observations from the study: Estimated diversity, derived from one million T cells, was regarded as an underestimate. Donors of long life had a larger count of naive CD4+ cells and greater diversity than aged donors.

Through a sample-barcoded 5' primer and a J-beta primer mix, a second PCR was run for about 6 to 11 cycles. Using its own MiXCR run on the 5' RACE reads, TCRdb lists one record per CDR3 protein. The sample contains roughly 1.4 million distinct CDR3 sequences, 59% of which appear only once. Only a few counts were recorded for this clonotype. As yet, its antigen is unknown. Sample: blood. This TCR came from a man aged 18 to 30 in good health.

The chain's CDR3 is CSAKANTF. The CDR3 DNA sequence: TGCAGTGCTAAGGCCAACACCTTC. This rearrangement joins TRBV20-1 to TRBJ1-2, with no clear D. The CDR3 runs 8 residues. The germline V and J ends were trimmed by 4 bases and 12 bases, with 6 bases remaining between them. From germline, CDR1 is DFQATT and CDR2 SNEGSKA (reference sequence).